This T cell receptor (beta chain) came from a study of CD8+ T cells in alopecia areata. Across the study: Treatment of the treated patients consisted of oral tofacitinib, 5 to 10 mg twice daily.

Germline V gene data show CDR1 as GTSNPN and CDR2 as SVGIG (reference sequence). CDR3 length: 14 amino acids. V was pared by 5 bases and J by 0 bases, with 3 bases of the junction left unmatched. Turning to this clone: No antigen is known for it.

Notes on the study in general: Against the mouse data, patients shared TCRs less clearly, possibly for HLA reasons.

Alopecia areata patients provided lesional scalp punch biopsies and peripheral blood. Extraction of RNA preceded its reverse transcription into cDNA, which served as the sequencing template. Clones were sequenced by immunoSEQ multiplex PCR, and TCRdb holds only the in-frame ones, with some missing. Among about 140,000 clones listed, around 50% were seen once. The gene calls are TRBV30 and TRBJ2-3; TRBD2 aligns across 9 bases. Sequenced material: CD4+ T cells sorted from blood, taken at week 0. This TCR came from a human donor with alopecia areata. CDR3 in amino acids: CAWDLAGSTDTQYF. The CDR3 bases are TGTGCCTGGGATCTAGCGGGGAGCACAGATACGCAGTATTTT.